A single sample is the source of the 15 T cell receptor beta chains below, sequenced in a study of T cell clonotyping in hematopoietic cell transplantation. Time point specified: recipient sample about 28 days before transplant, after cytoreduction. Some clones are missing from TCRdb's copy, which holds only in-frame ones; the method was immunoSEQ multiplex PCR. The sample has about 41,000 clones; around 85% are singletons. Source: peripheral blood mononuclear cells, taken before stem cell transplant. Receptors were obtained from a man in his fifties or sixties with acute myeloid leukemia. Some clones in this sample may be carry-over from other donors' samples.

The chain links TRBV25-1 to TRBJ2-2; 11 bases are shared with TRBD2. Germline values: CDR1 MGHDK, CDR2 SYGVNS. Losses at the gene ends were 8 bases for V and 5 bases for J; bases not matched to a gene: 7. The CDR3 length is 15 residues. This CDR3 reads CASWGRLAGTGELFF. CDR3 bases: TGTGCCAGCTGGGGGAGACTAGCGGGGACCGGGGAGCTGTTTTTT.

This clone was picked up one time. The V and J genes are TRBV7-8 and TRBJ1-1; D might be TRBD1 (5 bases). This CDR3 is built from 13 residues. V was clipped by 7 bases and J by 11 bases, with 20 bases between them. Germline loops: CDR1 SGHVS, CDR2 FQNEAQ. Here the CDR3 DNA reads TGTGCCAGCACGCTGGGGGGAACTTACCCCGCTTTCTTT. Translating gives CASTLGGTYPAFF.

The chain combines TRBV18 with TRBJ2-7; D may be TRBD1 (5 bases). The V end lost 1 base, the J end lost 0 bases, and 7 bases lay between the germline ends. This CDR3 contains 14 residues. From germline, CDR1 is KGHSH and CDR2 LQKENI. The CDR3 DNA reads TGTGCCAGCTCACCACAGACAGACTCCTACGAGCAGTACTTC. Translation gives CASSPQTDSYEQYF.

The chain joins TRBV5-1 to TRBJ2-1, with D possibly being TRBD1 (6 bases). Germline CDR1 and CDR2: SGHRS and YFSETQ. The CDR3 covers 15 residues. V lost 2 bases to trimming and J lost 4 bases, with 13 bases between them. This chain's CDR3 is CASSLDRPVYNEQFF. CDR3 in DNA: TGCGCCAGCAGCTTAGACAGGCCTGTTTACAATGAGCAGTTCTTC.

The V call is TRBV27, the J call TRBJ2-7; D tentatively reads TRBD1 or TRBD2 (5 bases each). The CDR3 is 16 amino acids. V lost 7 bases and J 3 bases, leaving 22 bases between the germline ends. Looked up from germline, CDR1 is MNHEY and CDR2 is SMNVEV (reference sequence). CDR3 coding DNA: TGTGCCAGCACACCACGACGCGAGGGGTCGAGCTACGAGCAGTACTTC. Residues: CASTPRREGSSYEQYF.

As DNA, the CDR3 is TGCGCCAGCAGCTTGGCTTCGGGACTAGGATGGATAGAGCAGTACTTC. Amino acid sequence: CASSLASGLGWIEQYF. The chain is built from TRBV5-1 and TRBJ2-7, with 8 positions matching TRBD2. The junction had 12 bases not matched to a gene; V was cut back by 0 bases and J by 7 bases. The CDR3 totals 16 residues. Germline assignment: CDR1 SGHRS and CDR2 YFSETQ.

The gene calls are TRBV5-6 and TRBJ2-2; tentative D call: TRBD2 (5 bases). The CDR3 runs to 16 residues. Germline V lookup: CDR1 SGHDT, CDR2 YYEEEE. V was cut by 5 bases and J by 8 bases, with 22 bases left in between. CDR3 sequence (DNA): TGTGCCAGCAGGCCTAGGCTTATGGAGGTTGTGGGGGAGCTGTTTTTT. This translates into CASRPRLMEVVGELFF.

The chain joins TRBV6-5 to TRBJ2-7; D unresolved. The CDR3 covers 15 residues. CDR1 and CDR2 from the germline V gene are MNHEY and SVGAGI. V lost 2 bases and J 3 bases, leaving 14 bases between the germline ends. The CDR3 region has the DNA TGTGCCAGCAGTTACGATAGTTTCAACAGCTACGAGCAGTACTTC. Its translation: CASSYDSFNSYEQYF.

The J gene is TRBJ1-6, the V gene TRBV6-5; 8 bases are shared with TRBD1. The germline CDR1 and CDR2 sequences are MNHEY and SVGAGI. J was trimmed by 7 bases and V by 7 bases; bases with no gene match: 3. The CDR3 loop spans 13 amino acids. The DNA of the CDR3 is TGTGCCAGCAACCGACAGGGGAATTCACCCCTCCACTTT. Protein: CASNRQGNSPLHF.

The chain employs TRBV6-6 and TRBJ1-2; TRBD1 matches 8 bases. The trim removed 4 bases at V and 1 base at J, leaving 5 bases unmatched. The CDR3 has 15 residues. Per germline, CDR1 MNHNY and CDR2 SVGAGI (reference sequence). CDR3 loop: CASSSQGGDNYGYTF. In DNA form, the CDR3 reads TGTGCCAGCAGTTCACAGGGGGGGGATAACTATGGCTACACCTTC.

This clone was observed once. V is TRBV6-5 and J is TRBJ1-2; D is perhaps TRBD1 (5 bases). V lost 7 bases to trimming and J lost 5 bases, with 17 bases between them. The germline V gene encodes CDR1 MNHEY and CDR2 SVGAGI. The CDR3 extends over 14 amino acids. Written as DNA, the CDR3 is TGTGCCAGCACCTCGGGGGTCTTCCCTTATGGCTACACCTTC. Translation gives CASTSGVFPYGYTF.

The CDR3 protein is CASRPTGGFSYEQYF. Written as DNA, the CDR3 is TGTGCCAGCAGACCCACAGGGGGCTTTTCCTACGAGCAGTACTTC. J is TRBJ2-7 and V is TRBV28; 9 bases agree with TRBD1. CDR1 MDHEN and CDR2 SYDVKM come from the germline V gene. Trimming cost V 6 bases and J 1 base; bases outside gene matches: 7. There are 15 residues in the CDR3.

The rearrangement joins TRBV6-5 to TRBJ1-6; D uncertain. The V gene lost 6 bases and the J gene lost 8 bases, with 11 bases spanning the gap. The CDR3 totals 13 residues. The germline V gene has CDR1 MNHEY and CDR2 SVGAGI. Here the CDR3 DNA reads TGTGCCAGCAGATTCGGGCGGGATTCACCCCTCCACTTT. This gives the protein CASRFGRDSPLHF.

This clone was observed a few times. This chain links TRBV4-2 with TRBJ2-2; D possibly corresponds to TRBD1 (6 bases). V lost 4 bases, J lost 1 base, and 13 bases lay in between. CDR3 length: 16 residues. Germline lookup yields CDR1 LGHNA and CDR2 YNFKEQ. The CDR3 loop reads CASSPLRDKNTGELFF. DNA for the CDR3: TGTGCCAGCAGCCCCCTTCGGGACAAGAACACCGGGGAGCTGTTTTTT.

The chain uses TRBV7-2 and TRBJ1-4, with a tentative D call TRBD1 (5 bases). The germline V and J ends were trimmed by 6 bases and 2 bases, with 16 bases remaining between them. CDR3 length: 16 amino acids. Germline lookup yields CDR1 SGHTA and CDR2 FQGNSA. In DNA, the CDR3 is TGTGCCAGCAGTTCAGCCGCAGGGACCACTAATGAAAAACTGTTTTTT. Translation: CASSSAAGTTNEKLFF. The entire variable domain, with the rest obtained from reference TRBV7-2 and TRBJ1-4, is as follows: GAGVSQSPSNKVTEKGKDVELRCDPISGHTALYWYRQSLGQGLEFLIYFQGNSAPDKSGLPSDRFSAERTGGSVSTLTIQRTQQEDSAVYLCASSSAAGTTNEKLFFGSGTQLSVL.